These 27 T cell receptor beta chains originate from one sample sequenced in a study of identical twins. MiXCR was run by TCRdb on the 5' RACE reads, yielding one entry per CDR3 protein. Of a few hundred thousand distinct CDR3 sequences listed, approximately 8.3% were seen once; the top ten hold less than 4%. The sample also formed part of further work on yellow fever vaccine responses in identical twins.

The sample taken for sequencing was CD8+ T cells sorted from blood. These receptors originate from a woman under 30 in good health.

This clonotype was seen at least ten times. The chain couples TRBV6-5 to TRBJ2-7, with D possibly matching TRBD1 (6 bases). V was pared by 7 bases and J by 0 bases, with 34 bases between. CDR1 and CDR2 (germline): MNHEY, SVGAGI. The CDR3 extends over 21 amino acids. CDR3 nucleotides: TGTGCCAGCACCTCCCACCCAACAAAAAACGAAACAGGGCCCAGCTCCTACGAGCAGTACTTC. Its translation: CASTSHPTKNETGPSSYEQYF.

The chain is built from TRBV7-6 and TRBJ1-1, with D possibly being TRBD1 (5 bases). Trimming took off 4 bases at V and 6 bases at J, with 12 bases between the two ends. Germline CDR1 SGHVS, CDR2 FNYEAQ. This CDR3 contains 13 residues. The CDR3 DNA is TGTGCCAGCAGCTGGCAAGGGGTTCCTGAAGCTTTCTTT. It codes for CASSWQGVPEAFF.

This clonotype showed up many times. The rearrangement joins TRBV28 to TRBJ2-2; D remains unclear. Trimming stripped 5 bases from V and 1 base from J, with 5 bases between. The CDR3 loop spans 13 amino acids. Germline CDR1 is MDHEN and CDR2 is SYDVKM. The CDR3 protein is CASSNENTGELFF. CDR3 DNA sequence: TGTGCCAGCAGTAACGAGAACACCGGGGAGCTGTTTTTT.

The table lists this clonotype with a few counts. The chain employs TRBV29-1 and TRBJ2-3, with TRBD2 matching 7 bases. V lost 8 bases, J lost 4 bases, and 15 bases stayed unmatched. This CDR3 comprises 15 residues. The germline V gene encodes CDR1 SQVTM and CDR2 ANQGSEA. CDR3 loop: CSPEVYFGGSDTQYF. The CDR3 DNA is TGCAGCCCCGAAGTATACTTCGGGGGGTCAGATACGCAGTATTTT.

This clonotype was counted at least ten times. The chain is built from TRBV20-1 and TRBJ2-2; D is uncertain. The CDR3 is made up of 13 amino acids. Germline values: CDR1 DFQATT, CDR2 SNEGSKA (reference sequence). V was shortened by 0 bases and J by 7 bases, with 9 bases between the two germline ends. CDR3: CSARDYENGELFF. In nucleotides, the CDR3 is TGCAGTGCTAGAGATTACGAGAACGGGGAGCTGTTTTTT.

The chain couples TRBV4-2 to TRBJ2-7, with 10 bases aligning to TRBD2. The CDR3 is 16 amino acids. The V and J ends lost 0 bases and 2 bases, in that order; junction bases with no gene match: 4. CDR1 is LGHNA and CDR2 is YNFKEQ in the germline V gene. CDR3 sequence: CASSQEGAGGAYEQYF. In DNA, the CDR3 is TGTGCCAGCAGCCAAGAAGGAGCGGGGGGGGCCTACGAGCAGTACTTC.

In its sample, this clonotype was seen many times. The rearrangement links TRBV20-1 to TRBJ2-1; 8 positions match TRBD2. CDR1 and CDR2 from the germline V gene are DFQATT and SNEGSKA (reference sequence). The CDR3 covers 18 residues. Trimming took 0 bases from V and 5 from J; bases not matched to a gene: 15. The CDR3 loop reads CSARESGGALLDHNEQFF. The DNA of the CDR3 is TGCAGTGCTAGAGAATCCGGGGGGGCTTTATTAGACCACAATGAGCAGTTCTTC.

The chain couples TRBV6-5 to TRBJ1-1; 8 nucleotides line up with TRBD1. V lost 8 bases and J lost 3; bases outside the gene matches: 14. The CDR3 runs to 16 residues. CDR1 and CDR2 from the germline V gene are MNHEY and SVGAGI. The CDR3 loop is CASGSPRTGKDTEAFF. In nucleotides, the CDR3 is TGTGCCAGCGGTTCCCCAAGGACAGGGAAGGACACTGAAGCTTTCTTT.

This clonotype was picked up a small number of times. The V and J genes are TRBV7-2 and TRBJ2-1; 7 nucleotides match TRBD2. The CDR3 runs 15 residues. Germline V gene lookup returns CDR1 SGHTA and CDR2 FQGNSA. With 5 bases clipped from V and 1 base from J, the junction kept 5 bases outside the gene matches. The CDR3 is CASSLKAGSYNEQFF. The CDR3 region has the DNA TGTGCCAGCAGCCTTAAAGCGGGATCCTACAATGAGCAGTTCTTC.

This clonotype has ten or more counts. Relative to the germline gene, one junction end is altered; a read error may explain this. V is TRBV7-9 and J is TRBJ2-7; D possibly matches TRBD1 or TRBD2 (5 bases each). Germline lookup yields CDR1 SEHNR and CDR2 FQNEAQ (reference sequence). This CDR3 region has 12 residues. The DNA for the CDR3 is TGTGCCAGCAGCTTAGCTGGGGGAAACAGCCTATTC. It codes for CASSLAGGNSLF.

This rearrangement joins TRBV28 to TRBJ2-7; maybe TRBD2 (6 bases). The CDR3 length is 14 residues. The germline CDR1 and CDR2 sequences are MDHEN and SYDVKM. Trimming took 3 bases from V and 5 from J, leaving 14 bases between them. In DNA form, the CDR3 reads TGTGCCAGCAGTTTGGGGACTTCGCTTGACGAGCAGTACTTC. Its translation: CASSLGTSLDEQYF.

This clonotype was detected only a few times. The chain uses TRBV4-3 and TRBJ1-1, with TRBD1 as a possible D gene (5 bases). In germline, CDR1 is LGHNA, CDR2 YSLEER. This CDR3 contains 15 residues. Trimming shortened V by 0 bases and J by 8 bases, and 16 bases separated the two germline ends. This CDR3 is CASSQDRGARGEAFF. The CDR3 DNA reads as TGCGCCAGCAGCCAAGATCGAGGGGCCCGGGGGGAAGCTTTCTTT.

The rearrangement links TRBV12-5 to TRBJ2-5; no clear D gene. Germline-derived CDR1 and CDR2 are LGHNT and FRNRAP. The CDR3 extends over 11 amino acids. The germline V and J ends were trimmed by 1 base and 5 bases, with 2 bases remaining between them. The chain's CDR3 is CASGLGETQYF. The CDR3 region has the DNA TGTGCTAGTGGTTTGGGGGAGACCCAGTACTTC.

CDR3 protein: CASSQEVGERGPRFF. As DNA, the CDR3 is TGCGCCAGCAGCCAAGAGGTCGGAGAGAGAGGTCCAAGGTTCTTC. J is TRBJ2-1 and V is TRBV4-1; D gene ambiguous. Germline CDR1 and CDR2: MGHRA and YSYEKL. The CDR3 runs to 15 residues. V dropped 0 bases and J dropped 15 bases, with 21 bases sitting between them.

The chain joins TRBV3-1 to TRBJ1-1; D ambiguous. CDR1 is LGHDT, CDR2 YNNKEL, per germline (reference sequence). The V end was cut by 2 bases, the J end by 4 bases, with 20 bases between. The CDR3 is 17 amino acids. The CDR3 loop is CASSQNLLGGEGTEAFF. As DNA, the CDR3 is TGTGCCAGCAGCCAAAACCTACTAGGCGGTGAGGGCACTGAAGCTTTCTTT.

This clonotype was detected a few times. V and J are TRBV5-5 and TRBJ2-7, with D possibly TRBD2 on 5 matching bases. The CDR3 sequence is 14 residues long. The germline V gene encodes CDR1 SGHKS and CDR2 YYEKEE (reference sequence). Trimming removed 0 bases at V and 2 bases at J, with 9 bases between. CDR3: CASSLGLPTYEQYF. The CDR3 DNA sequence: TGTGCCAGCAGCTTGGGACTACCGACCTACGAGCAGTACTTC.

This clonotype has more than one count but fewer than ten. The rearrangement links TRBV5-6 to TRBJ2-7, with TRBD1 matching 8 bases. V was clipped by 4 bases and J by 4 bases; unmatched bases: 7. The CDR3 totals 14 residues. CDR1 is SGHDT and CDR2 is YYEEEE in the germline V gene. CDR3 sequence: CASSGGQGLYEQYF. The CDR3 DNA reads TGTGCCAGCAGCGGCGGACAGGGTTTGTACGAGCAGTACTTC. Together with reference TRBV5-6 and TRBJ2-7, the CDR3 gives the full variable domain: DAGVTQSPTHLIKTRGQQVTLRCSPKSGHDTVSWYQQALGQGPQFIFQYYEEEERQRGNFPDRFSGHQFPNYSSELNVNALLLGDSALYLCASSGGQGLYEQYFGPGTRLTVT.

This clonotype was counted at least ten times. The rearrangement links TRBV20-1 to TRBJ2-5; 8 nucleotides agree with TRBD2. This CDR3 has 16 residues. Germline loops: CDR1 DFQATT, CDR2 SNEGSKA (reference sequence). J was trimmed by 4 bases and V by 2 bases; bases with no gene match: 12. The CDR3 loop is CSARTPLAGWVETQYF. For the CDR3, the DNA is TGCAGTGCTAGAACACCCCTAGCGGGTTGGGTAGAGACCCAGTACTTC.

This clonotype has just a few counts. The J gene is TRBJ2-5, the V gene TRBV7-6; D not certain. The V and J ends lost 3 bases and 5 bases respectively, with 13 bases between them. CDR3 length: 14 residues. Per germline, CDR1 SGHVS and CDR2 FNYEAQ. CDR3 protein: CASSFTGSWETQYF. The CDR3 nucleotides are TGTGCCAGCAGCTTCACTGGCTCGTGGGAGACCCAGTACTTC. Variable domain in full (rest from reference TRBV7-6 and TRBJ2-5): GAGVSQSPRYKVTKRGQDVALRCDPISGHVSLYWYRQALGQGPEFLTYFNYEAQQDKSGLPNDRFSAERPEGSISTLTIQRTEQRDSAMYRCASSFTGSWETQYFGPGTRLLVL.

This clonotype was seen repeatedly, ten times or more. The V and J genes are TRBV28 and TRBJ1-1; D gene unclear. The CDR3 runs to 15 residues. From germline, CDR1 is MDHEN and CDR2 SYDVKM. Trimming cost V 5 bases and J 10 bases, with 23 bases left between them. This chain's CDR3 is CASSDRRSEIYGAFF. For the CDR3, the DNA is TGTGCCAGCAGTGACCGTCGAAGCGAGATCTACGGAGCTTTCTTT.

J is TRBJ2-1 and V is TRBV12-3 or TRBV12-4, with TRBD2 identical over 9 bases. J was trimmed by 13 bases and V by 6 bases; bases with no gene match: 4. The CDR3 spans 11 residues. The CDR3 region is CASSRGGGQFF. In DNA, the CDR3 is TGTGCCAGCAGCCGCGGGGGGGGCCAGTTCTTC.

The chain combines TRBV7-8 with TRBJ2-5; the D is unclear. CDR3 length equals 15 residues. Germline values: CDR1 SGHVS, CDR2 FQNEAQ. V shed 4 bases and J shed 5 bases, with 17 bases lying between them. The CDR3 loop is CASSSGPYYGETQYF. CDR3 nucleotides: TGTGCCAGCAGCTCCGGGCCTTATTACGGGGAGACCCAGTACTTC.

This clonotype was seen only a few times. V is TRBV7-2 and J is TRBJ2-7; TRBD2 might be the D (5 bases). The CDR3 is made up of 14 amino acids. Trimming removed 4 bases from V and 5 bases from J, with 15 bases in between. Germline CDR1 reads SGHTA; CDR2 reads FQGNSA. CDR3 protein: CASSSSGWTDEQYF. The CDR3 nucleotides read TGTGCCAGCAGCTCATCGGGGTGGACTGACGAGCAGTACTTC. The full variable domain, completed using reference TRBV7-2 and TRBJ2-7, is GAGVSQSPSNKVTEKGKDVELRCDPISGHTALYWYRQSLGQGLEFLIYFQGNSAPDKSGLPSDRFSAERTGGSVSTLTIQRTQQEDSAVYLCASSSSGWTDEQYFGPGTRLTVT.

Only a few counts were recorded for this clonotype. CDR3 nucleotides: TGTGCCAGCAGTTTAAGGGGGATGAGCTATGGCTACACCTTC. Translating it yields CASSLRGMSYGYTF. This sequence joins TRBV27 and TRBJ1-2; TRBD1 might be the D (6 bases). In germline, CDR1 is MNHEY, CDR2 SMNVEV (reference sequence). The CDR3 runs to 14 residues. V lost 2 bases to trimming and J lost 4 bases, with 11 bases between them.

The chain recombines TRBV12-3 or TRBV12-4 with TRBJ2-3; 10 bases align to TRBD1. J lost 3 bases, V lost 7 bases, and 4 bases had no gene match. The CDR3 runs to 14 residues. CDR3 nucleotides: TGTGCCAGCACCGGGGACAGGGGAACAGATACGCAGTATTTT. Protein: CASTGDRGTDTQYF.

This clonotype was detected ten times or more. The rearrangement uses TRBV9 and TRBJ2-1; D possibly matches TRBD1 or TRBD2 (6 bases each). In germline, CDR1 is SGDLS, CDR2 YYNGEE. The CDR3 runs 18 residues. V was trimmed by 0 bases and J by 0 bases, leaving 16 bases between them. CDR3 residues: CASSVDGGQLSSYNEQFF. Here the CDR3 DNA reads TGTGCCAGCAGCGTAGACGGGGGACAACTAAGCTCCTACAATGAGCAGTTCTTC.

There are a few counts of this clonotype. CDR3 bases: TGCAGTGCTAGAGATTTCGACCCGCTTTTTGGGGATACGCAGTATTTT. It translates to CSARDFDPLFGDTQYF. The chain links TRBV20-1 to TRBJ2-3, with D hard to call. The CDR3 runs 16 residues. Looked up from germline, CDR1 is DFQATT and CDR2 is SNEGSKA (reference sequence). V was trimmed by 0 bases and J by 6 bases, leaving 19 bases between them.